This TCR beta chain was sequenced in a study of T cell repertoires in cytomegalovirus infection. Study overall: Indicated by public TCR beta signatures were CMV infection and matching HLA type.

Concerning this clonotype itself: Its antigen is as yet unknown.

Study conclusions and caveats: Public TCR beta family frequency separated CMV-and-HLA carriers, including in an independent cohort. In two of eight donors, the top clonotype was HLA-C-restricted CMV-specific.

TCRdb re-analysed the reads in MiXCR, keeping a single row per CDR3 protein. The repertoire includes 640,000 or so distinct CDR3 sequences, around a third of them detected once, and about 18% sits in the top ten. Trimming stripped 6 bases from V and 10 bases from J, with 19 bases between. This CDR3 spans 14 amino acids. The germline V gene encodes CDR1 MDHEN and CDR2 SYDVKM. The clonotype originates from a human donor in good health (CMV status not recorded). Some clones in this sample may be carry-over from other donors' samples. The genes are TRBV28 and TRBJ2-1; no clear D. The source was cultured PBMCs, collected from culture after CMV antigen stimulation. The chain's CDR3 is CASSPSAPLEEQFF. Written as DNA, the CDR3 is TGTGCCAGCAGCCCCTCTGCCCCGCTCGAAGAGCAGTTCTTC.